The present T cell receptor (beta chain) was sequenced within a study of cytomegalovirus exposure and HLA in healthy donors. This CDR3 is 14 amino acids long. CDR1 is MGHRA and CDR2 is YSYEKL in the germline V gene. V lost 4 bases, J lost 6 bases, and 3 bases stayed unmatched. The PCR was carried out with 60 Vbeta primers and 13 Jbeta primers. Assay used: immunoSEQ multiplex PCR; TCRdb lists only in-frame clones, some missing. The sample consists of 110,000 or so clones, around 77% of them appearing once. This clone appeared a single time. The gene calls are TRBV4-1 and TRBJ2-7; 13 nucleotides match TRBD2. The sequence derives from a middle-aged woman in good health and CMV-seropositive. Material: PBMCs. CDR3 sequence: CASSRTSGRGEQYF. Here the CDR3 DNA reads TGCGCCAGCAGCCGTACTAGCGGGAGGGGCGAGCAGTACTTC.